This T cell receptor beta chain originates from a study of immune evolution from preneoplasia to lung adenocarcinoma. Patient tissue came from resections in Japan or China, 2014–2017. About this clone itself: Antigen unknown.

The CDR3 contains 17 residues. V shed 0 bases, J shed 5 bases, and the junction held 9 bases outside the gene matches. CDR1 KGHSH and CDR2 LQKENI come from the germline V gene. TCRdb's copy holds only in-frame clones and misses some; the assay was immunoSEQ multiplex PCR. The sample includes about 4,600 clones, approximately 80% of them seen just once. General study findings and limits: Later-stage lesions appeared to have more T cells, more diversity, less clonality.

Sequences were obtained from FFPE adjacent normal lung tissue. The source of this sequence is an older donor with lung adenocarcinoma. The V call is TRBV18, the J call TRBJ2-3; 9 bases fit TRBD2. The chain's CDR3 is CASSPPSGRRRGDTQYF. CDR3 DNA: TGTGCCAGCTCACCACCAAGCGGGAGGCGCCGAGGAGATACGCAGTATTTT. The complete variable domain, with remaining parts taken from reference TRBV18 and TRBJ2-3, reads NAGVMQNPRHLVRRRGQEARLRCSPMKGHSHVYWYRQLPEEGLKFMVYLQKENIIDESGMPKERFSAEFPKEGPSILRIQQVVRGDSAAYFCASSPPSGRRRGDTQYFGPGTRLTVL.